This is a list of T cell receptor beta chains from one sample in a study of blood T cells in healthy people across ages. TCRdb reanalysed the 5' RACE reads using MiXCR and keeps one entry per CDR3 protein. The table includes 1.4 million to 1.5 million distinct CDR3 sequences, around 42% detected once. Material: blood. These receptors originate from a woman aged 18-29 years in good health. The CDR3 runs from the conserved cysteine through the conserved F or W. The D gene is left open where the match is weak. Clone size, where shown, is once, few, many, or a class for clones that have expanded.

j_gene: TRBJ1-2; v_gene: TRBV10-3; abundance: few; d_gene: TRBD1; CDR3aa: CAISEAGGLYGYTF; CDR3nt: TGTGCCATCAGTGAGGCAGGGGGTCTCTATGGCTACACCTTC
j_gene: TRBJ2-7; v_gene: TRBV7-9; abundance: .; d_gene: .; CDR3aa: CASSADWLDEQYF; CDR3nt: TGTGCCAGCAGCGCGGACTGGTTGGACGAGCAGTACTTC
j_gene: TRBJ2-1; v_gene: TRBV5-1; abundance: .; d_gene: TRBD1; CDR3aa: CASSLLGQGQFF; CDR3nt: TGCGCCAGCAGCTTGTTGGGACAGGGACAGTTCTTC
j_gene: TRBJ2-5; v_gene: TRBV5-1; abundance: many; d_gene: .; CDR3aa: CASSLGQGLETQYF; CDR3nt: TGCGCCAGCAGCTTGGGCCAGGGGTTGGAGACCCAGTACTTC
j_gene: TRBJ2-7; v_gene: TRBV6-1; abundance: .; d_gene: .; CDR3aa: CASTREKVGAYEQYF; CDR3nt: TGTGCCAGCACCAGAGAGAAGGTAGGGGCGTACGAGCAGTACTTC
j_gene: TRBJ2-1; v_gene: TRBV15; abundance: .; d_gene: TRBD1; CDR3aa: CATREGQGYEQFF; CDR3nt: TGTGCCACCAGAGAGGGACAGGGGTATGAGCAGTTCTTC
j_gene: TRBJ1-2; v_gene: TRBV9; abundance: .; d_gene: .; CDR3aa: CASSITPGDYGYTF; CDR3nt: TGTGCCAGCAGCATAACTCCGGGCGACTATGGCTACACCTTC
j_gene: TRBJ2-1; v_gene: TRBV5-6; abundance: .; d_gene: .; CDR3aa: CASSLKLEGEQFF; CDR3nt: TGTGCCAGCAGCTTGAAGTTAGAGGGTGAGCAGTTCTTC
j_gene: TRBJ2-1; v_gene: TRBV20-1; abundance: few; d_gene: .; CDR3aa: CSARGEGTSAYNEQFF; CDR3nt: TGCAGTGCTAGAGGCGAAGGGACTTCGGCCTACAATGAGCAGTTCTTC
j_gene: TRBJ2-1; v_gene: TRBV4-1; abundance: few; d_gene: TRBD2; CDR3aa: CASSPTSMGLASLNEQFF; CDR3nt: TGCGCCAGCAGTCCCACTTCTATGGGACTAGCCTCCTTAAATGAGCAGTTCTTC
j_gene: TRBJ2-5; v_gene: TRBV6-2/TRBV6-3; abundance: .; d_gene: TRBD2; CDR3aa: CASSYQTSGIQETQYF; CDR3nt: TGTGCCAGCAGTTACCAAACTAGCGGGATCCAAGAGACCCAGTACTTC
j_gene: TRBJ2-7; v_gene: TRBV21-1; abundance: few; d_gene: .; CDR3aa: CASSKGGDPKRYEQYF; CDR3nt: TGTGCCAGCAGCAAAGGGGGGGACCCCAAACGGTACGAGCAGTACTTC
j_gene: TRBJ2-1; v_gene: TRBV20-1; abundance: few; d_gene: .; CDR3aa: CSARGDGGSPSSYNEQFF; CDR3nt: TGCAGTGCTAGAGGCGATGGGGGGTCACCAAGCTCCTACAATGAGCAGTTCTTC
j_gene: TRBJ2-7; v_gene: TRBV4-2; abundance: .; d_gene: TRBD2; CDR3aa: CASSQDYGGSGYEQYF; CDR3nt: TGTGCCAGCAGCCAAGATTACGGCGGGAGTGGCTACGAGCAGTACTTC
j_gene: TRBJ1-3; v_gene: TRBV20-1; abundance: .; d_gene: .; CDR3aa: CSAPSTHGSGNTIYF; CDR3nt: TGCAGTGCTCCCTCGACACACGGCTCTGGAAACACCATATATTTT
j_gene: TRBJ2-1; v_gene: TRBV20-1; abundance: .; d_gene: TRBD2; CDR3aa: CSARDRLGGHGGSVYNEQFF; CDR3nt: TGCAGTGCTAGAGATCGGCTGGGCGGTCATGGCGGGAGCGTTTACAATGAGCAGTTCTTC
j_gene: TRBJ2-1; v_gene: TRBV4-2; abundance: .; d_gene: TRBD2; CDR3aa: CASNQESELAGDEQFF; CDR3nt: TGTGCCAGCAACCAAGAAAGTGAACTAGCGGGCGATGAGCAGTTCTTC
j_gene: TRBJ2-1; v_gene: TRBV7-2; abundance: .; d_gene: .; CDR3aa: CASSWGPLYNEQFF; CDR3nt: TGTGCCAGCTCCTGGGGTCCTCTCTACAATGAGCAGTTCTTC
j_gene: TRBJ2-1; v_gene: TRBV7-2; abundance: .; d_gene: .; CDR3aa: CASSSPPQDEQFF; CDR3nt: TGTGCCAGCAGCTCACCACCCCAGGATGAGCAGTTCTTC
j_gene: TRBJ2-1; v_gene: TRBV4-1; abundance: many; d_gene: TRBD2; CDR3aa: CASSQGGLAGAREQFF; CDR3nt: TGCGCCAGCAGCCAAGGGGGACTAGCGGGAGCTAGGGAGCAGTTCTTC
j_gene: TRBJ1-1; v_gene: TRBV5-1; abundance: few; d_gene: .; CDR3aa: CASSLQEGNTEAFF; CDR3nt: TGCGCCAGCAGCTTACAGGAAGGGAACACTGAAGCTTTCTTT
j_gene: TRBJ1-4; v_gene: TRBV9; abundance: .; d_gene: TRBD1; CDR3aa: CASSGTGDATNEKLFF; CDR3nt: TGTGCCAGCAGCGGGACAGGCGACGCAACTAATGAAAAACTGTTTTTT
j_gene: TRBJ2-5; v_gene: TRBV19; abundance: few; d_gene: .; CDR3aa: CASTWFDEQYF; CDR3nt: TGTGCCAGTACCTGGTTTGATGAGCAGTACTTC
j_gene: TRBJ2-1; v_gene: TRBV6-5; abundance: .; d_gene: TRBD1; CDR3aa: CASSDREEQFF; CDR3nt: TGTGCCAGCAGTGACAGGGAGGAGCAGTTCTTC
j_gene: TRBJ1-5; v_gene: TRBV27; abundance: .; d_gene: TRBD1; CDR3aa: CASRIRTGNQPQHF; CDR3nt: TGTGCCAGCAGGATCCGGACAGGGAATCAGCCCCAGCATTTT
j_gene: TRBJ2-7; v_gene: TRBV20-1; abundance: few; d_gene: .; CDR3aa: CSARDPETETYEQYF; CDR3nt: TGCAGTGCTAGAGATCCGGAGACTGAGACCTACGAGCAGTACTTC
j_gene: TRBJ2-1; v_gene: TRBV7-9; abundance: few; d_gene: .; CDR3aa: CASSLGFGGSYNEQFF; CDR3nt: TGTGCCAGCAGCTTAGGGTTTGGAGGGTCCTACAATGAGCAGTTCTTC
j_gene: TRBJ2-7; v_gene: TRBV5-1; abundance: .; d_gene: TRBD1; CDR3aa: CASSLAGTGAEEQYF; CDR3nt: TGCGCCAGCAGCTTGGCCGGGACAGGGGCAGAAGAGCAGTACTTC
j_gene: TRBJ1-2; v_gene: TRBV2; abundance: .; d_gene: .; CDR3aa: CASRRQPSDGYTF; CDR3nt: TGTGCCAGCAGAAGACAGCCGTCGGATGGCTACACCTTC
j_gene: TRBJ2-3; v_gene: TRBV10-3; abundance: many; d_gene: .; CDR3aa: CAIIPEEGADTQYF; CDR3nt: TGTGCCATCATCCCCGAGGAGGGGGCAGATACGCAGTATTTT
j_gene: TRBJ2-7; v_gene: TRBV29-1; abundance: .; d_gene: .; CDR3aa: CSVETRIQGNEQYF; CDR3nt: TGCAGCGTTGAAACCCGGATACAGGGAAACGAGCAGTACTTC
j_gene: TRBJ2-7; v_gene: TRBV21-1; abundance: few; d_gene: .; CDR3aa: CASSKNLYEQYF; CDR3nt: TGTGCCAGCAGCAAGAATCTCTACGAGCAGTACTTC
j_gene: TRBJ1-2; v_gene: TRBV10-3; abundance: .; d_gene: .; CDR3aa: CAISDGKRGYGYTF; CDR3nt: TGTGCCATCAGTGACGGAAAACGTGGGTATGGCTACACCTTC
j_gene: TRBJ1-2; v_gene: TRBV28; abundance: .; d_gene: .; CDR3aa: CASSITRVGYTF; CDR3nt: TGTGCCAGCAGTATTACCAGGGTAGGATACACCTTC
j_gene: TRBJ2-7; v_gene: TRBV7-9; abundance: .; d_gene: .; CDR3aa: CASSSARDRRFYEQYF; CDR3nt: TGTGCCAGCAGCTCAGCCCGGGACCGGCGTTTTTACGAGCAGTACTTC
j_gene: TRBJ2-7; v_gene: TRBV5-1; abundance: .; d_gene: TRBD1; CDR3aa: CASSSWTGQIYEQYF; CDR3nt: TGCGCCAGCAGCTCATGGACAGGGCAAATATACGAGCAGTACTTC
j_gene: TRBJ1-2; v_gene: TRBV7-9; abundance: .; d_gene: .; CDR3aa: CASSSILEGYTF; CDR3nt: TGTGCCAGCAGCTCCATACTGGAAGGCTACACCTTC
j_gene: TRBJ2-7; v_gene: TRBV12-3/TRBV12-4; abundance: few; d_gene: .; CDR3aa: CASSRTGSPSYEQYF; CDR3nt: TGTGCCAGCAGCCGCACAGGGAGTCCCTCCTACGAGCAGTACTTC
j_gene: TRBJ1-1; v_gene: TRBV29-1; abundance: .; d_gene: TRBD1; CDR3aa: CSVEGTGGEHPRLVAFF; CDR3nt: TGCAGCGTTGAAGGGACAGGGGGCGAACATCCCCGGCTCGTAGCTTTCTTT
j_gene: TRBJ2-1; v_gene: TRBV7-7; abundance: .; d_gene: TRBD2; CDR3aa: CASSLAPTSREFF; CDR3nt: TGTGCCAGCAGCTTAGCGCCGACTAGCAGGGAGTTCTTC
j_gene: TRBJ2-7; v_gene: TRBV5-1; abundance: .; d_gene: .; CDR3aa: CASSLDSTGRSSYEQYF; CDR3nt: TGCGCCAGCAGCTTGGACTCTACAGGGAGGAGCTCCTACGAGCAGTACTTC
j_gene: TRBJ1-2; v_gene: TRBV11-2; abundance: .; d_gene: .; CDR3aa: CASSSGSANNYGYTF; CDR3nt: TGTGCCAGCAGCTCAGGATCCGCGAATAACTATGGCTACACCTTC